This record looks at one T cell receptor (beta chain) sequence and its context. Its antigen is unidentified. The germline V gene has CDR1 KGHSH and CDR2 LQKENI. V lost 3 bases and J lost 7, with 15 bases in between. The CDR3 spans 14 residues. The data stem from a study of OX40 agonist ivuxolimab in advanced cancers. Across the whole study: Prior anti-PD-1, anti-PD-L1 or anti-CTLA-4 therapy did not bar entry, and about 40% had some. Points from the study as a whole: Expanded clones were, on average, more numerous in CD8+ T cells than in CD4+.

Here immunoSEQ multiplex PCR was the method, and the copy in TCRdb shows in-frame clones only, minus some. The sample lists approximately 60,000 clones, roughly 90% occurring once. The V call is TRBV18, the J call TRBJ1-1; TRBD1 might be the D (5 bases). The sequence was collected from an adult with an advanced solid tumor such as melanoma, head and neck, liver or kidney cancer. The specimen comprised CD4+ or CD8+ T cells sorted from blood, sampled in a trial of the OX40 agonist ivuxolimab. CDR3 sequence reads: CASSPSGVTGEAFF. CDR3 sequence (DNA): TGTGCCAGCTCACCTAGTGGGGTCACAGGTGAAGCTTTCTTT.